This TCR beta chain was sequenced during a study of blood T cell repertoires in COVID-19. Study-wide context: Acute-phase and convalescent COVID-19 samples originated in the United States, Italy and Spain. The analysed material was cDNA or gDNA that came from T cells, B-cell-depleted T cells, or PBMCs.

Study processing details: How many nucleated cells were present was estimated from reference gene primer amplification. Sequencing was performed with immunoSEQ multiplex PCR; in TCRdb, only in-frame clones are kept and a portion is missing. V and J calls and clone size are given by that table; D and trimming were obtained from the DNA. The sample lists a few hundred thousand clones, roughly nine tenths seen once, with 6.5% to 8.5% in the top ten. Germline lookup yields CDR1 SGDLS and CDR2 YYNGEE. The CDR3 extends over 16 amino acids. V shed 3 bases, J shed 5 bases, and the junction held 3 bases outside the gene matches. Before being deemed recovered, Cohort 3 donors had two negative PCRs, clearance, or symptom resolution.

Sequenced material: PBMCs or T cells enriched from blood (not recorded which). The sequence came from a woman aged 60-75 years who had recovered from COVID-19. V is TRBV9 and J is TRBJ2-1; TRBD2 aligns across 15 bases. The chain's CDR3 is CASSAGLAGGDNEQFF. The CDR3, as DNA: TGTGCCAGCAGCGCGGGACTAGCGGGGGGCGACAATGAGCAGTTCTTC.